The rows below give T cell receptor beta chains drawn from one sample of a study of identical twins. TCRdb fed the 5' RACE reads into MiXCR, producing one record per CDR3 protein. The sample yields around 250,000 distinct CDR3 sequences, roughly 7.1% seen once. The same data also went into a second study, on T cells expressing NK-cell markers.

Material for sequencing was CD8+ T cells sorted from blood. The origin of the receptors is a woman younger than 35 in good health. CDR3s include the opening cysteine and the closing phenylalanine or tryptophan. Fields, in order: D gene, J gene, clone size, V gene, CDR3 DNA, CDR3 protein. The D gene is left open where the match is weak. A clone size is listed for some rows: how often the clone was seen (once, few, many), or a class if it is expanded.

d_call: .; j_call: TRBJ2-7; clone_size: few; v_call: TRBV12-5; cdr3_nt: TGTGCTAGTGGTTGGGACGGAGCCTACGAGCAGTACTTC; cdr3_aa: CASGWDGAYEQYF
d_call: .; j_call: TRBJ2-7; clone_size: many; v_call: TRBV27; cdr3_nt: TGTGCCAGCAGTTTGGACGAGCAGTACTTC; cdr3_aa: CASSLDEQYF
d_call: .; j_call: TRBJ1-1; clone_size: .; v_call: TRBV2; cdr3_nt: TGTGCCAGCCCGGGGGGTAGGGACGGCGTCGTTGGCACTGAAGCTTTCTTT; cdr3_aa: CASPGGRDGVVGTEAFF
d_call: .; j_call: TRBJ1-4; clone_size: many; v_call: TRBV15; cdr3_nt: TGTGCCACCAGCGGCTCCGGGACCAGTAATGAAAAACTGTTTTTT; cdr3_aa: CATSGSGTSNEKLFF
d_call: .; j_call: TRBJ2-1; clone_size: many; v_call: TRBV29-1; cdr3_nt: TGCAGCGTCCGGGGCGGCAACTACAATGAGCAGTTCTTC; cdr3_aa: CSVRGGNYNEQFF
d_call: .; j_call: TRBJ2-7; clone_size: .; v_call: TRBV9; cdr3_nt: TGTGCCAGCAGCGTAGACGGGAGTGGGGCCTACGAGCAGTACTTC; cdr3_aa: CASSVDGSGAYEQYF
d_call: TRBD1; j_call: TRBJ2-7; clone_size: .; v_call: TRBV30; cdr3_nt: TGTGCCTGGACCGACAGGACAGGGGGCCCCTACGAGCAGTACTTC; cdr3_aa: CAWTDRTGGPYEQYF
d_call: TRBD2; j_call: TRBJ2-7; clone_size: once; v_call: TRBV3-1; cdr3_nt: TGTGCCAGCAGCGACAACCCCCTGACTAGCGGGAGGGCCAAGTACGAGCAGTACTTC; cdr3_aa: CASSDNPLTSGRAKYEQYF
d_call: .; j_call: TRBJ2-7; clone_size: .; v_call: TRBV6-2/TRBV6-3; cdr3_nt: TGTGCCAGCAGACAGGGTCGGAACGAGCAGTACTTC; cdr3_aa: CASRQGRNEQYF
d_call: .; j_call: TRBJ1-6; clone_size: .; v_call: TRBV27; cdr3_nt: TGTGCCAGCAGTTTAGGAGCCGGACAACTCCACTTT; cdr3_aa: CASSLGAGQLHF
d_call: TRBD2; j_call: TRBJ2-3; clone_size: .; v_call: TRBV3-1; cdr3_nt: TGTGCCAGCAGCCCTCGGACTAGCGGGGCCACAGATACGCAGTATTTT; cdr3_aa: CASSPRTSGATDTQYF
d_call: .; j_call: TRBJ2-3; clone_size: .; v_call: TRBV2; cdr3_nt: TGTGCCAGCAGTGATGCATTGGAGGGATCGTATACGCAGTATTTT; cdr3_aa: CASSDALEGSYTQYF
d_call: .; j_call: TRBJ1-2; clone_size: few; v_call: TRBV6-1; cdr3_nt: TGTGCCAGCAGATCAGGGTTGTCGGCCTATGGCTACACCTTC; cdr3_aa: CASRSGLSAYGYTF
d_call: .; j_call: TRBJ2-7; clone_size: many; v_call: TRBV6-2/TRBV6-3; cdr3_nt: TGTGCCAGCAGTTACTATTCCGGGAGTGTCGCCTACGAGCAGTACTTC; cdr3_aa: CASSYYSGSVAYEQYF
d_call: TRBD2; j_call: TRBJ2-1; clone_size: few; v_call: TRBV9; cdr3_nt: TGTGCCAGCAGCCCCTGGACTAGCGGGAGCGATGAGCAGTTCTTC; cdr3_aa: CASSPWTSGSDEQFF
d_call: .; j_call: TRBJ1-1; clone_size: many; v_call: TRBV27; cdr3_nt: TGTGCCAGCAGTTTATCGTTGCAGATGAACACTGAAGCTTTCTTT; cdr3_aa: CASSLSLQMNTEAFF
d_call: TRBD1; j_call: TRBJ2-7; clone_size: .; v_call: TRBV6-2/TRBV6-3; cdr3_nt: TGTGCCAGCAGTTACGGCGGACAGGGACAGGGGCAGTACTTC; cdr3_aa: CASSYGGQGQGQYF
d_call: TRBD2; j_call: TRBJ2-1; clone_size: few; v_call: TRBV12-5; cdr3_nt: TGTGCTAGTGGTCCTCCCCAGCGGGGCAACAATGAGCAGTTCTTC; cdr3_aa: CASGPPQRGNNEQFF
d_call: .; j_call: TRBJ2-7; clone_size: few; v_call: TRBV13; cdr3_nt: TGTGCCAGCAGCTCGCGGCCTGGGGAGCAGTACTTC; cdr3_aa: CASSSRPGEQYF
d_call: TRBD1; j_call: TRBJ2-7; clone_size: few; v_call: TRBV7-9; cdr3_nt: TGTGCCAGCAGCAGGGACAGGGGTATAAGCTCCTACGAGCAGTACTTC; cdr3_aa: CASSRDRGISSYEQYF
d_call: .; j_call: TRBJ1-5; clone_size: few; v_call: TRBV18; cdr3_nt: TGTGCCAGCTCACCCGGGGTTTTGGGGGCTGATCAGCCCCAGCATTTT; cdr3_aa: CASSPGVLGADQPQHF
d_call: .; j_call: TRBJ2-1; clone_size: .; v_call: TRBV4-3; cdr3_nt: TGCGCCAGCAGCCAAGTTCTTGTACCCCGATTTGGCGGCTACAATGAGCAGTTCTTC; cdr3_aa: CASSQVLVPRFGGYNEQFF
d_call: TRBD1; j_call: TRBJ2-3; clone_size: .; v_call: TRBV27; cdr3_nt: TGTGCCAGCAGTTTAGGGCAGGGGGTCAGAGATACGCAGTATTTT; cdr3_aa: CASSLGQGVRDTQYF
d_call: TRBD2; j_call: TRBJ2-1; clone_size: few; v_call: TRBV6-1; cdr3_nt: TGTGCCAGCGGACTAGCGCTTTACAATGAGCAGTTCTTC; cdr3_aa: CASGLALYNEQFF
d_call: .; j_call: TRBJ1-1; clone_size: many; v_call: TRBV12-3/TRBV12-4; cdr3_nt: TGTGCCAGCAGTTTACTGAACACTGAAGCTTTCTTT; cdr3_aa: CASSLLNTEAFF
d_call: .; j_call: TRBJ1-1; clone_size: few; v_call: TRBV12-3/TRBV12-4; cdr3_nt: TGTGCCAGCACCCTAAGTGTGGCCACTGAAGCTTTCTTT; cdr3_aa: CASTLSVATEAFF
d_call: .; j_call: TRBJ2-2; clone_size: few; v_call: TRBV20-1; cdr3_nt: TGCAGTGCCCCCTCGGGGCGGGATCCCGGGGAGCTGTTTTTT; cdr3_aa: CSAPSGRDPGELFF
d_call: .; j_call: TRBJ1-6; clone_size: many; v_call: TRBV7-9; cdr3_nt: TGTGCCAGCAGCTTAGTGGGGGGGTCCGATTCACCCCTCCACTTT; cdr3_aa: CASSLVGGSDSPLHF
d_call: .; j_call: TRBJ2-7; clone_size: .; v_call: TRBV3-1; cdr3_nt: TGTGCCAGCAGGGGGGGCTGGGAGGGGCACGAGCAGTACTTC; cdr3_aa: CASRGGWEGHEQYF
d_call: .; j_call: TRBJ1-1; clone_size: .; v_call: TRBV20-1; cdr3_nt: TGCAGTGCTAGAGGCCAGCAGCGGGTTCTTACTGAAGCTTTCTTT; cdr3_aa: CSARGQQRVLTEAFF
d_call: .; j_call: TRBJ1-1; clone_size: .; v_call: TRBV19; cdr3_nt: TGTGCCAGTAGTCTGTACAACACTGAAGCTTTCTTT; cdr3_aa: CASSLYNTEAFF